The entry that follows covers one T cell receptor beta chain sequence. V was cut by 0 bases and J by 2 bases, with 10 bases left in between. CDR1 is DFQATT, CDR2 SNEGSKA, per germline (reference sequence). The CDR3 is 14 amino acids. One entry per CDR3 protein results from TCRdb running MiXCR on the RT-PCR reads. The repertoire holds about 680,000 distinct CDR3 sequences, with 14% as singletons. This TCR came from a female donor in good health, serving as a healthy control. The chain employs TRBV20-1 and TRBJ2-5; unclear D gene. What was sequenced was memory CD4+ T cells from blood. The CDR3 loop is CSARDPSRQETQYF. The CDR3 coding sequence is TGCAGTGCTAGAGACCCAAGCAGGCAAGAGACCCAGTACTTC.